Listed below are T cell receptor beta chains from one sample, sequenced in a study of neurological immune-mediated disorders. One entry per CDR3 protein results from TCRdb running MiXCR on the 5' RACE reads. The repertoire consists of 30,000 to 45,000 distinct CDR3 sequences, with under 14% occurring once and the leading ten covering 3.9%. Sequenced: CD4+ T cells from blood. These TCRs come from a woman in her twenties or thirties with HTLV-1-associated myelopathy (HAM/TSP). Each CDR3 is given with its conserved first and last residue. A D gene is named only where the DNA matches it firmly. Part of the rows lack a size; the others show once, few, many or a class for expanded clones.

TGTGCCAGCAGTTTTGGGTCCTCGTCGCAGTATTTT | CASSFGSSSQYF | - | TRBJ2-3 | many | TRBV12-3/TRBV12-4
TGTGCCAGCAGTTCTCAAAACCTGGGGCCCCAGCATTTT | CASSSQNLGPQHF | - | TRBJ1-5 | many | TRBV6-6
TGTGCCAGCAGCTTAGACGGCCCGCTTCAGCCCCAGCATTTT | CASSLDGPLQPQHF | - | TRBJ1-5 | many | TRBV7-2
TGCGCCAGCAGCTTGGTTCCGGGGGCTTCTGGTGGCTACACCTTC | CASSLVPGASGGYTF | - | TRBJ1-2 | many | TRBV5-1
TGCAGTGCTAGAGGAGGACAGGGGGCCGACGAGCAGTACTTC | CSARGGQGADEQYF | TRBD1 | TRBJ2-7 | many | TRBV20-1
TGCGCCAGCAGCCGGACCGGGTTTGTGTACACTGAAGCTTTCTTT | CASSRTGFVYTEAFF | - | TRBJ1-1 | many | TRBV5-1
TGTGCCAGTAGTCAGGGGTCAGGGTCTCAGCCCCAGCATTTT | CASSQGSGSQPQHF | - | TRBJ1-5 | many | TRBV19
TGTGCCTGGAGTGTCGGGCGAATTAAAACCTTC | CAWSVGRIKTF | - | TRBJ1-2 | many | TRBV30
TGCGCCAGCAGCGCTCTTGGGAACGAGAAGTTCTTC | CASSALGNEKFF | - | TRBJ2-1 | once | TRBV5-1
TGCGCCAGCAGCTTGAGGGGAGTCTCCTACAATGAGCAGTTCTTC | CASSLRGVSYNEQFF | - | TRBJ2-1 | many | TRBV5-1
TGTGCCAGCAGCCAAACCGGGACCCTGAACACTGAAGCTTTCTTT | CASSQTGTLNTEAFF | - | TRBJ1-1 | many | TRBV4-2
TGTGCCAGCAGGGGGTCGGTGGAGGGGGGGCCTGGCTACACCTTC | CASRGSVEGGPGYTF | - | TRBJ1-2 | many | TRBV2
TGTGCCAGCAGCCCTAGACAGGGGTGGTACGAGCAGTACTTC | CASSPRQGWYEQYF | TRBD1 | TRBJ2-7 | many | TRBV3-1
TGCAGTGCTAGCCCGACAGCCTACGAGCAGTACTTC | CSASPTAYEQYF | - | TRBJ2-7 | many | TRBV20-1
TGCGCCAGCAGCAGAGAAACTAGCACAGATACGCAGTATTTT | CASSRETSTDTQYF | - | TRBJ2-3 | many | TRBV5-1
TGCGCCAGCAGCAGGTCCGAAACCGGGGAGCTGTTTTTT | CASSRSETGELFF | - | TRBJ2-2 | medium-sized | TRBV5-1
TGCGCCAGCAGCGCCTGGGGGCGGGACACTAGGAATGAGCAGTTCTTC | CASSAWGRDTRNEQFF | - | TRBJ2-1 | many | TRBV5-1
TGCAGTGCTAGGGCGGGGGGGCGTAGGGAGACCCAGTACTTC | CSARAGGRRETQYF | TRBD2 | TRBJ2-5 | many | TRBV20-1
TGTGCCATCGGACAGTCCGGGGACACCATATATTTT | CAIGQSGDTIYF | - | TRBJ1-3 | many | TRBV10-3
TGTGCCAGCAGCCGGGACTTCACAGATACGCAGTATTTT | CASSRDFTDTQYF | - | TRBJ2-3 | many | TRBV3-1
TGTGCCAGCAGCCAGGATGCCCTTTGGCGGGGGGCATCCTACGAGCAGTACTTC | CASSQDALWRGASYEQYF | TRBD2 | TRBJ2-7 | many | TRBV3-1
TGTGCCATCAGTGAAGGACTCCACGCCGATACGCAGTATTTT | CAISEGLHADTQYF | - | TRBJ2-3 | many | TRBV10-3
TGTGCCAGCAGCGCCCGGGTGGGCGATGGCTACACCTTC | CASSARVGDGYTF | - | TRBJ1-2 | many | TRBV7-9
TGTGCCAGCTCCCCCCCGGGACAGACCTACAATGAGCAGTTCTTC | CASSPPGQTYNEQFF | TRBD1 | TRBJ2-1 | many | TRBV6-6
TGTGCCAGCTCACGAAGGGACAATGAGCAGTTCTTC | CASSRRDNEQFF | - | TRBJ2-1 | many | TRBV18
TGTGCCAGCAGTCCCCCGGGACCGAGCTACGAGCAGTACTTC | CASSPPGPSYEQYF | - | TRBJ2-7 | many | TRBV6-2/TRBV6-3
TGCGCCAGCAGAGAGATGCAGGTCGACACTGAAGCTTTCTTT | CASREMQVDTEAFF | - | TRBJ1-1 | many | TRBV5-1
TGTGCCATCAGTGAATCAGGGACTAGCGGGGTCGGCAATGAGCAGTTCTTC | CAISESGTSGVGNEQFF | TRBD2 | TRBJ2-1 | - | TRBV10-3
TGTGCCAGCAGGCCCTCCGGGCAGCAGCCCCAGCATTTT | CASRPSGQQPQHF | - | TRBJ1-5 | few | TRBV12-3/TRBV12-4
TGCGCCAGCAGTATTGAGGGACCTTATGGCTACACCTTC | CASSIEGPYGYTF | - | TRBJ1-2 | many | TRBV5-1